Below are 20 T cell receptor beta chains sequenced from a single sample in a study of control samples from healthy donors and cancer patients. TCRdb's table, derived via immunoSEQ multiplex PCR, lists solely in-frame clones and lacks some. The sample carries under 200,000 clones, 91% recorded once. Sequenced: blood. These receptors originate from a woman aged 25 to 39 in good health.

The rearrangement links TRBV5-1 to TRBJ2-7; 11 bases match TRBD2. The V segment lost 3 bases and the J segment 6 bases; nucleotides outside the gene matches: 5. The germline V gene encodes CDR1 SGHRS and CDR2 YFSETQ. The CDR3 extends over 14 amino acids. CDR3 sequence: CASSSLAGGSEQYF. In DNA, the CDR3 is TGCGCCAGCAGCTCCCTAGCGGGGGGAAGCGAGCAGTACTTC. The variable domain in full, with the rest retrieved from reference TRBV5-1 and TRBJ2-7, is KAGVTQTPRYLIKTRGQQVTLSCSPISGHRSVSWYQQTPGQGLQFLFEYFSETQRNKGNFPGRFSGRQFSNSRSEMNVSTLELGDSALYLCASSSLAGGSEQYFGPGTRLTVT.

The chain employs TRBV5-5 and TRBJ2-7; 14 nucleotides agree with TRBD2. The V gene's germline CDR1 is SGHKS and CDR2 YYEKEE (reference sequence). The CDR3 is made up of 16 amino acids. Trimming cost V 0 bases and J 3 bases; bases outside gene matches: 2. The CDR3 nucleotides read TGTGCCAGCAGCTTGGGACTAGCGGGGGGGATCTACGAGCAGTACTTC. Protein: CASSLGLAGGIYEQYF.

The rearrangement joins TRBV2 to TRBJ1-1; D uncertain. The CDR3 length is 13 residues. The V and J ends lost 2 bases and 2 bases respectively, with 6 bases between them. CDR1 is SNHLY and CDR2 is FYNNEI in the germline V gene. In nucleotides, the CDR3 is TGTGCCAGCAGTGAATTCCGTAACACTGAAGCTTTCTTT. The encoded protein is CASSEFRNTEAFF.

This rearrangement joins TRBV4-1 to TRBJ1-1; D remains unclear. Trimming stripped 2 bases from V and 1 base from J, with 8 bases between. The CDR3 has 14 residues. Per germline, CDR1 MGHRA and CDR2 YSYEKL. The CDR3 sequence: CASSQPFPNTEAFF. The CDR3 nucleotides read TGCGCCAGCAGCCAACCATTTCCGAACACTGAAGCTTTCTTT.

The chain carries TRBV19 and TRBJ1-5, with 7 bases that match TRBD1. V trimming: 7 bases; J trimming: 6 bases; junction bases outside the gene matches: 9. The germline gives CDR1 LNHDA, CDR2 SQIVND (reference sequence). The CDR3 contains 14 residues. In DNA, the CDR3 is TGTGCCAGTACTCGACAGGGAGAGGTTCAGCCCCAGCATTTT. Encoded protein: CASTRQGEVQPQHF.

The rearrangement links TRBV7-6 to TRBJ1-5, with 9 nucleotides matching TRBD1. Germline V lookup: CDR1 SGHVS, CDR2 FNYEAQ. This CDR3 has 14 residues. The V segment lost 1 base and the J segment 5 bases; nucleotides outside the gene matches: 0. CDR3 in amino acids: CASSLGTGDQPQHF. In DNA, the CDR3 is TGTGCCAGCAGCTTAGGGACAGGGGATCAGCCCCAGCATTTT.

The rearrangement links TRBV18 to TRBJ2-7; TRBD1 matches at 7 bases. V lost 4 bases and J lost 4; bases outside the gene matches: 1. Germline lookup yields CDR1 KGHSH and CDR2 LQKENI. This CDR3 has 12 residues. CDR3 region: CASSLQGYEQYF. CDR3 bases: TGTGCCAGCTCACTACAGGGGTACGAGCAGTACTTC.

The DNA for the CDR3 is TGTGCCTGGAGGGACAGGGGTTTAGGCACCATATATTTT. It encodes CAWRDRGLGTIYF. The chain joins TRBV30 to TRBJ1-3; 9 bases map to TRBD1. Germline trimming cut 3 bases from V and 9 bases from J; bases unmatched to any gene: 6. CDR1 and CDR2 (germline): GTSNPN, SVGIG (reference sequence). The CDR3 has 13 amino acids.

This rearrangement joins TRBV6-5 to TRBJ2-7; 9 positions agree with TRBD2. Germline CDR1 reads MNHEY; CDR2 reads SVGAGI. Losses at the gene ends were 6 bases for V and 5 bases for J; bases not matched to a gene: 5. The CDR3 has 13 amino acids. CDR3 bases: TGTGCCAGCAGAGCGGGAGGTTTGGACGAGCAGTACTTC. It encodes CASRAGGLDEQYF.

V and J are TRBV2 and TRBJ2-3; 12 bases are a match to TRBD1. J gave up 0 bases and V 6 bases, and 7 bases lay outside the gene matches. CDR3 size: 17 residues. Looked up from germline, CDR1 is SNHLY and CDR2 is FYNNEI. The CDR3 nucleotides read TGTGCCAGCAGGAGGGGACAGGGGGCCCATAGCACAGATACGCAGTATTTT. Protein sequence: CASRRGQGAHSTDTQYF.

The CDR3 reads CASGLGRGGYNEQFF. The CDR3 coding sequence is TGTGCTAGTGGTTTGGGCAGGGGAGGATACAATGAGCAGTTCTTC. This chain uses TRBV12-5 with TRBJ2-1, with D perhaps given as TRBD1 or TRBD2 (6 bases each). The germline CDR1 and CDR2 sequences are LGHNT and FRNRAP. Deletions cut 1 base from V and 4 bases from J, with 11 bases between. The CDR3 has 15 amino acids.

The rearrangement links TRBV18 to TRBJ1-5, with TRBD1 identical over 7 bases. The CDR3 sequence is 15 residues long. CDR1 is KGHSH, CDR2 LQKENI, per germline. J was trimmed by 3 bases and V by 3 bases; bases with no gene match: 5. The CDR3 DNA reads as TGTGCCAGCTCACCCCTGGGACAGAACAATCAGCCCCAGCATTTT. The encoded protein is CASSPLGQNNQPQHF.

The rearrangement uses TRBV7-9 and TRBJ2-2, with D unresolved. This CDR3 region has 14 residues. V dropped 1 base and J dropped 6 bases, with 9 bases sitting between them. Looked up from germline, CDR1 is SEHNR and CDR2 is FQNEAQ (reference sequence). The CDR3 region has the DNA TGTGCCAGCAGCTTAGAAGGGCTAGCCGGGGAGCTGTTTTTT. Protein sequence: CASSLEGLAGELFF.

The rearrangement joins TRBV19 to TRBJ2-1, with D tentatively TRBD2 (5 bases). The CDR3 is 11 amino acids. The germline V and J ends were trimmed by 9 bases and 4 bases, with 7 bases remaining between them. Per germline, CDR1 LNHDA and CDR2 SQIVND (reference sequence). Written as DNA, the CDR3 is TGTGCCAGCGGGGATTACAATGAGCAGTTCTTC. Protein product: CASGDYNEQFF.

This sequence joins TRBV10-2 and TRBJ1-4; D gene uncertain. Trimming took 7 bases from V and 2 from J, leaving 8 bases between them. Germline V gives CDR1 WSHSY, CDR2 SAAADI. CDR3 size: 13 residues. CDR3 protein: CASTALTNEKLFF. CDR3 DNA: TGCGCCAGCACTGCGCTTACTAATGAAAAACTGTTTTTT.

The chain recombines TRBV5-4 with TRBJ2-1, with 8 bases aligning to TRBD2. CDR1 is SGHNT, CDR2 YYREEE, per germline (reference sequence). This CDR3 contains 15 residues. The trim removed 2 bases at V and 7 bases at J, leaving 8 bases unmatched. The CDR3 region is CASSFNSGVGNEQFF. The CDR3 DNA is TGTGCCAGCAGCTTTAATAGCGGGGTCGGGAATGAGCAGTTCTTC.

The rearrangement uses TRBV6-1 and TRBJ1-5; unclear D gene. CDR1 MNHNS and CDR2 SASEGT come from the germline V gene. The CDR3 is 15 residues long. Trimming stripped 2 bases from V and 1 base from J, with 9 bases between. The CDR3 DNA reads TGTGCCAGCAGTGAATTGGACGGCAGCAATCAGCCCCAGCATTTT. Translated, it gives CASSELDGSNQPQHF.

The chain carries TRBV21-1 and TRBJ2-5; the DNA was not used to check the table's D call, TRBD2. TRBV21-1 is an annotated pseudogene. CDR3 length: 13 residues. The CDR3 nucleotides read TGTGCCAGCAGCATCGGGGGAGGGGAGACCCAGTACTTC. This encodes CASSIGGGETQYF.

The rearrangement uses TRBV9 and TRBJ2-3; 8 nucleotides agree with TRBD1. Germline CDR1 and CDR2: SGDLS and YYNGEE. CDR3 length: 15 amino acids. After removal of 0 bases from V and 1 base from J, the junction contained 1 base not matched to a gene. Here the CDR3 DNA reads TGTGCCAGCAGCGTAGCGACAGGGGGCACAGATACGCAGTATTTT. Residues: CASSVATGGTDTQYF.

The chain carries TRBV6-6 and TRBJ2-1, with D tentatively TRBD2 (5 bases). Looked up from germline, CDR1 is MNHNY and CDR2 is SVGAGI (reference sequence). The V gene lost 6 bases and the J gene lost 3 bases, with 9 bases spanning the gap. The CDR3 is 13 residues long. CDR3 bases: TGTGCCAGCAGCGATACTAGCTACAATGAGCAGTTCTTC. This gives the protein CASSDTSYNEQFF.